One sample yielded the 5 T cell receptor beta chains listed below, sequenced in a study of glioma-infiltrating T cells after dendritic cell vaccination. Measured with immunoSEQ multiplex PCR; TCRdb has only the in-frame clones, and not every one. Of around 96,000 clones listed, 75% to 85% are singletons. The sample consisted of blood, taken before dendritic cell vaccination. Source of these receptors: a human donor with glioblastoma.

The chain uses TRBV10-3 and TRBJ2-5; TRBD1 might be the D (6 bases). This CDR3 is 14 amino acids long. Trimming took off 1 base at V and 4 bases at J, with 10 bases between the two ends. Germline CDR1 is ENHRY and CDR2 is SYGVKD. The DNA of the CDR3 is TGTGCCATCAGTGAGTTCGAACAGGGAGAGACCCAGTACTTC. Translation gives CAISEFEQGETQYF.

The CDR3 nucleotides are TGTGCCAGCAGGAGGACGGGGAGCTCCTACGAGCAGTACTTC. Protein: CASRRTGSSYEQYF. The rearrangement joins TRBV6-5 to TRBJ2-7; D might be TRBD2 (5 bases). The CDR3 extends over 14 amino acids. V was pared by 6 bases and J by 0 bases, with 12 bases between. Germline V lookup: CDR1 MNHEY, CDR2 SVGAGI.

The rearrangement joins TRBV20-1 to TRBJ2-5; TRBD2 is a possible D gene (6 bases). Germline CDR1 DFQATT, CDR2 SNEGSKA (reference sequence). The V gene lost 5 bases and the J gene lost 13 bases, with 17 bases spanning the gap. The CDR3 totals 11 residues. DNA for the CDR3: TGCAGTGCTGCATGGGGGGAGCCGCCGTACTTC. It codes for CSAAWGEPPYF.

The chain uses TRBV9 and TRBJ2-1, with 9 bases matching TRBD1. The germline V gene has CDR1 SGDLS and CDR2 YYNGEE. The CDR3 runs to 15 residues. The ends lost 4 bases at V and 5 bases at J; junction bases unmatched: 7. The CDR3 sequence is CASSPGTGIDNEQFF. The CDR3 region has the DNA TGTGCCAGCAGCCCGGGGACAGGGATAGACAATGAGCAGTTCTTC.

V gene TRBV9 combines with J gene TRBJ2-1; 9 nucleotides line up with TRBD2. Germline values: CDR1 SGDLS, CDR2 YYNGEE. The CDR3 length is 18 residues. Trimming removed 1 base from V and 8 bases from J; junction bases left unmatched: 16. Written as DNA, the CDR3 is TGTGCCAGCAGCGTAACCCCCCTTGGGATAGCGGGAGTGGATGAGCAGTTCTTC. Encoded protein: CASSVTPLGIAGVDEQFF.